This is a list of T cell receptor beta chains from one sample in a study of T-cell reconstitution after alpha-beta-depleted transplantation in children. TCRdb reprocessed the PCR reads via MiXCR and lists one record per CDR3 protein. The top ten hold approximately 5.4% of the sample, which has roughly 220,000 distinct CDR3 sequences, about 9.6% seen once. The sequenced sample was PBMCs from the stem cell graft donor, obtained from the stem cell graft. These receptors were obtained from a human donor who donated a stem cell graft to a child with SCID. CDR3s include the opening cysteine and the closing phenylalanine or tryptophan. Each record gives: D gene, clone size, V gene, J gene, CDR3 protein, CDR3 DNA. A D gene is named only where the DNA matches it firmly. Expanded clones get a size class; other rows say once, few or many, or leave the size out.

.	many	TRBV7-2	TRBJ1-1	CASSLLGENTEAFF	TGTGCCAGCAGCTTATTAGGGGAGAACACTGAAGCTTTCTTT
.	many	TRBV7-8	TRBJ2-7	CASSRTWDSYEQYF	TGTGCCAGCAGCCGCACATGGGATTCCTACGAGCAGTACTTC
.	many	TRBV20-1	TRBJ1-2	CSARKDSSGYTF	TGCAGTGCTAGGAAGGACTCTTCTGGCTACACCTTC
TRBD1	many	TRBV5-1	TRBJ1-2	CASSSFPGQTGEGYTF	TGCGCCAGCAGCTCATTTCCGGGACAGACTGGAGAAGGCTACACCTTC
.	.	TRBV5-6	TRBJ1-2	CASSLGQKNYGYTF	TGTGCCAGCAGCTTGGGACAGAAGAATTATGGCTACACCTTC
TRBD2	.	TRBV4-3	TRBJ2-1	CASSPYTGLAYNEQFF	TGCGCCAGCAGCCCGTATACGGGACTAGCGTACAATGAGCAGTTCTTC
.	many	TRBV20-1	TRBJ1-5	CSARQGGLQPQHF	TGCAGTGCTAGACAGGGAGGGCTACAGCCCCAGCATTTT
.	many	TRBV27	TRBJ2-5	CASSLSPRGTHQETQYF	TGTGCCAGCAGCCTCTCCCCCCGCGGGACACACCAAGAGACCCAGTACTTC
.	many	TRBV29-1	TRBJ2-1	CSILGGAGEQFF	TGCAGCATCCTGGGGGGGGCAGGTGAGCAGTTCTTC
.	many	TRBV7-2	TRBJ1-2	CASSLGGGNYGYTF	TGTGCCAGCAGCTTAGGGGGGGGGAACTATGGCTACACCTTC
.	many	TRBV10-3	TRBJ1-2	CAISALKGGYTF	TGTGCCATCAGTGCCCTCAAGGGAGGCTACACCTTC
.	many	TRBV6-5	TRBJ1-2	CASSYGAGSTYYGYTF	TGTGCCAGCAGTTACGGGGCAGGATCTACGTACTATGGCTACACCTTC
TRBD2	many	TRBV5-1	TRBJ2-7	CASSLGAGGTYEQYF	TGCGCCAGCAGCTTGGGAGCGGGGGGAACCTACGAGCAGTACTTC
.	many	TRBV7-2	TRBJ2-3	CASSPQADTQYF	TGTGCCAGCAGCCCTCAGGCCGATACGCAGTATTTT
TRBD1	many	TRBV27	TRBJ1-6	CASSSKPPGQNNSPLHF	TGTGCCAGCAGTTCAAAACCTCCGGGACAGAATAATTCACCCCTCCACTTT
.	many	TRBV14	TRBJ1-5	CASSQVQGQPQHF	TGTGCCAGCAGCCAAGTACAGGGTCAGCCCCAGCATTTT
.	many	TRBV24-1	TRBJ2-3	CATSEAGTDTQYF	TGTGCCACCAGTGAAGCAGGCACAGATACGCAGTATTTT
TRBD1	many	TRBV6-1	TRBJ1-5	CASSELRDSNQPQHF	TGTGCCAGCAGTGAACTGAGGGACAGTAATCAGCCCCAGCATTTT
TRBD2	many	TRBV12-3/TRBV12-4	TRBJ2-3	CASSTQLATDTQYF	TGTGCCAGCAGCACCCAACTAGCGACAGATACGCAGTATTTT
.	many	TRBV20-1	TRBJ2-7	CSAPVGVYEQYF	TGCAGTGCACCAGTGGGGGTCTACGAGCAGTACTTC
.	.	TRBV30	TRBJ2-7	CACGQHEQYF	TGTGCCTGCGGACAGCACGAGCAGTACTTC
.	many	TRBV12-5	TRBJ2-3	CASGLVGSDTQYF	TGTGCTAGTGGTTTGGTAGGATCAGATACGCAGTATTTT
.	many	TRBV18	TRBJ2-5	CASSPQGTRETQYF	TGTGCCAGCTCACCGCAGGGAACCAGAGAGACCCAGTACTTC
TRBD1	.	TRBV6-6	TRBJ1-2	CASSRDSGYGYTF	TGTGCCAGCAGTCGGGACAGCGGCTATGGCTACACCTTC
.	many	TRBV5-1	TRBJ2-6	CASSSGQFTGANVLTF	TGCGCCAGCAGCAGCGGACAGTTTACTGGGGCCAACGTCCTGACTTTC
.	many	TRBV7-9	TRBJ2-2	CASSFGSTGELFF	TGTGCCAGCAGCTTTGGAAGTACCGGGGAGCTGTTTTTT
TRBD1	.	TRBV25-1	TRBJ2-2	CVSSDGTGGTGELFF	TGTGTCAGCAGTGATGGGACAGGGGGCACCGGGGAGCTGTTTTTT
.	few	TRBV7-2	TRBJ2-4	CASSLRQGTDIQYF	TGTGCCAGCAGCTTAAGGCAGGGCACAGACATTCAGTACTTC
TRBD2	many	TRBV29-1	TRBJ2-3	CSVQRGSTDTQYF	TGCAGCGTTCAGCGGGGGTCCACAGATACGCAGTATTTT
TRBD2	.	TRBV7-3	TRBJ2-3	CASSFTPGLAGGNTDTQYF	TGTGCCAGCAGCTTCACACCGGGACTAGCGGGCGGGAACACAGATACGCAGTATTTT
.	many	TRBV3-1	TRBJ2-1	CASSARGVEQFF	TGTGCCAGCAGCGCTAGAGGTGTTGAGCAGTTCTTC
.	few	TRBV11-2	TRBJ2-5	CASSFNGGLQETQYF	TGTGCCAGCAGCTTCAACGGGGGCCTCCAAGAGACCCAGTACTTC
TRBD2	.	TRBV12-3/TRBV12-4	TRBJ2-7	CASSFNLASGGSREQYF	TGTGCCAGCAGTTTTAATCTCGCTAGCGGGGGATCACGCGAGCAGTACTTC
.	many	TRBV6-2/TRBV6-3	TRBJ2-1	CASSPPAGISMNEQFF	TGTGCCAGCAGCCCCCCCGCAGGCATTTCAATGAATGAGCAGTTCTTC
.	few	TRBV20-1	TRBJ2-5	CSAFDPTQETQYF	TGCAGTGCCTTTGACCCCACCCAAGAGACCCAGTACTTC
TRBD2	many	TRBV28	TRBJ2-7	CASSFPGTRRTLPRSYEQYF	TGTGCCAGCAGTTTTCCCGGGACTAGACGTACTTTGCCCCGATCCTACGAGCAGTACTTC
TRBD1	many	TRBV6-1	TRBJ1-3	CASGQASGNTIYF	TGTGCCAGCGGACAGGCCTCTGGAAACACCATATATTTT